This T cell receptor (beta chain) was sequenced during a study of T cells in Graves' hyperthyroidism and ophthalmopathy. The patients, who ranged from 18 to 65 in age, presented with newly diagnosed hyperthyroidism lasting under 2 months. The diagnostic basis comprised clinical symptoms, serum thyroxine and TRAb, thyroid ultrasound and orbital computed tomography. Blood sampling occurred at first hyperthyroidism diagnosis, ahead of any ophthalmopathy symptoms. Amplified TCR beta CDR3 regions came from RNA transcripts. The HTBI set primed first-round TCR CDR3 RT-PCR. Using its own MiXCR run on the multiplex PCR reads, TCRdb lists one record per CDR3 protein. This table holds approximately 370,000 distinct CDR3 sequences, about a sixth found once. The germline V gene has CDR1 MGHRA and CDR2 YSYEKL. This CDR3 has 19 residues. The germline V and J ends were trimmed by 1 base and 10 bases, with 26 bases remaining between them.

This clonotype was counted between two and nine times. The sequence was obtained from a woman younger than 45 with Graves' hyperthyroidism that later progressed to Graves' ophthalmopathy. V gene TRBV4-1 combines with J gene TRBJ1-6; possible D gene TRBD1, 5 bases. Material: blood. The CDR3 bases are TGCGCCAGCAGCCAAGGAGGCAGGGAGGGAGTAGGTTTATACTCACCCCTCCACTTT. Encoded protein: CASSQGGREGVGLYSPLHF.